Presented here are 2 T cell receptor beta chains from one specimen sequenced in a study of persistence of HIV-infected CD4 T cells. Anti-CD3/anti-CD28 beads served as a nonspecific positive control stimulus. Responding CD4+ T cells were sorted by upregulation of both CD40 ligand and CD69. Which antigens these TCRs recognize remains unknown. Sequencing used immunoSEQ version 4 in survey mode. TCRdb's table, derived via immunoSEQ multiplex PCR, lists solely in-frame clones and lacks some. The repertoire consists of around 35,000 clones, with approximately 88% occurring once and the leading ten covering about 1.3%. Here the sequenced sample was CD4+ T cells sorted from PBMCs after approximately 19-hour stimulation, taken from a patient who received antiretroviral therapy. These receptors were collected from an adult man with HIV who was CMV-seropositive.

The rearrangement uses TRBV7-9 and TRBJ1-2; D remains ambiguous. CDR1 is SEHNR and CDR2 is FQNEAQ in the germline V gene (reference sequence). V was clipped by 3 bases and J by 9 bases, with 11 bases between them. This CDR3 is built from 12 residues. CDR3 region: CASSFSVSSYTF. CDR3 sequence (DNA): TGTGCCAGCAGCTTCTCGGTCTCCAGCTACACCTTC.

The V and J genes are TRBV5-1 and TRBJ2-3; no definite D call. Trimming took 0 bases from V and 0 from J, leaving 5 bases between them. The germline CDR1 and CDR2 sequences are SGHRS and YFSETQ. CDR3 length: 14 amino acids. The CDR3 sequence: CASSLGDSTDTQYF. CDR3 coding DNA: TGCGCCAGCAGCTTGGGAGATAGCACAGATACGCAGTATTTT.